These 2 T cell receptor beta chains came from one sample sequenced in a study of graft-versus-host responses after intestinal transplantation. Here immunoSEQ multiplex PCR was the method, and the copy in TCRdb shows in-frame clones only, minus some. This table has approximately 22,000 clones, under 50% appearing once. This specimen was alloreactive CD4+ T cells from a mixed lymphocyte reaction culture, taken before intestinal transplant. Subset in this sample: CFSE-low proliferating T cells sorted from roughly 6-day pre-transplant mixed lymphocyte reaction (GvH or HvG direction). Every receptor here comes from a human patient who received an intestinal transplant.

The chain is built from TRBV21-1 and TRBJ2-7; the D call of TRBD2 is as the table states it, not checked on the DNA. TRBV21-1 is marked as a pseudogene. CDR3 length equals 14 residues. CDR3 DNA: TGTGCCAGCAGCAAATATCTGAGGAGGAACGAGCAGTACTTC. Translation: CASSKYLRRNEQYF.

This clone turned up a few times. The V and J genes are TRBV4-1 and TRBJ1-2; 8 bases fit TRBD1. V lost 4 bases to trimming and J lost 2 bases; unmatched junction nucleotides: 0. The germline CDR1 and CDR2 sequences are MGHRA and YSYEKL. This CDR3 is 13 amino acids long. CDR3 amino acids: CASSPGGNYGYTF. As DNA, the CDR3 is TGCGCCAGCAGCCCAGGGGGCAACTATGGCTACACCTTC.